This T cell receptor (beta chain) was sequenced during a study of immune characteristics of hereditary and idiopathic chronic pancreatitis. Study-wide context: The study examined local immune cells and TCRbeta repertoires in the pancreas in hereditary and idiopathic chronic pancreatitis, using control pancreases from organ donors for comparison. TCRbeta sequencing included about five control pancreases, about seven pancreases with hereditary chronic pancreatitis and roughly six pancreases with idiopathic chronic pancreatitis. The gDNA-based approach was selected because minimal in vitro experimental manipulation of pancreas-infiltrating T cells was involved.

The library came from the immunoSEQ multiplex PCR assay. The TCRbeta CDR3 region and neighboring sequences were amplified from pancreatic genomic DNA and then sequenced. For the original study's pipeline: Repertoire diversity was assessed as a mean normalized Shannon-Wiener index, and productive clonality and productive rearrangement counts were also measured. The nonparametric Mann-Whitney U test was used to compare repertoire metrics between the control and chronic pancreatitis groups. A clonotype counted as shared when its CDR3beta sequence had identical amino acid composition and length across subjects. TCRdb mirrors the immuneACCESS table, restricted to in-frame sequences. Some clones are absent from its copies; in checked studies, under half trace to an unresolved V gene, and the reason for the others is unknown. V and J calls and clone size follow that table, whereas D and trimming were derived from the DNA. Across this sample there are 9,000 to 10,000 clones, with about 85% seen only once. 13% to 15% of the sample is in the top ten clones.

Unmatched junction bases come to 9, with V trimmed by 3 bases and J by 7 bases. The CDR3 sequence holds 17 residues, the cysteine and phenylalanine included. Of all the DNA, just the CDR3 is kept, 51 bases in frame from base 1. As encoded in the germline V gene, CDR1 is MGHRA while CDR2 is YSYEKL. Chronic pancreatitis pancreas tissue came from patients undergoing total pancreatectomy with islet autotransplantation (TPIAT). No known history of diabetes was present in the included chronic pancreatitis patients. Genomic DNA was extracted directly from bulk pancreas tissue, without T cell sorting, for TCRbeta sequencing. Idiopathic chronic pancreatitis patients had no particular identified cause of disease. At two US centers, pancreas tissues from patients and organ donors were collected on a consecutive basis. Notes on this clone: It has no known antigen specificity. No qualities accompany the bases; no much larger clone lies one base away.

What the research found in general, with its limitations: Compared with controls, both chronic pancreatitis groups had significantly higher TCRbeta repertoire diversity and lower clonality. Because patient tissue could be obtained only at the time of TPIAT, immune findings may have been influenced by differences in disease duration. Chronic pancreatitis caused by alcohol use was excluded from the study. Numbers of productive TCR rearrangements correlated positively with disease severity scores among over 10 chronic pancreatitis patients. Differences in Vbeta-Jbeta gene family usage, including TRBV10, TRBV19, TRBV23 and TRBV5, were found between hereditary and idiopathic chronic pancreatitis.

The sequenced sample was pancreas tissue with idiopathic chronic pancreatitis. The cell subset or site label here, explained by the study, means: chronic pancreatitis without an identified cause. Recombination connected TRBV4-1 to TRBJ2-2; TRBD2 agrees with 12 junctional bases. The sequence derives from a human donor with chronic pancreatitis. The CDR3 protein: CASSQTSGGLAGGELFF. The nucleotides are TGCGCCAGCAGCCAGACTAGCGGGGGCCTAGCGGGCGGGGAGCTGTTTTTT.